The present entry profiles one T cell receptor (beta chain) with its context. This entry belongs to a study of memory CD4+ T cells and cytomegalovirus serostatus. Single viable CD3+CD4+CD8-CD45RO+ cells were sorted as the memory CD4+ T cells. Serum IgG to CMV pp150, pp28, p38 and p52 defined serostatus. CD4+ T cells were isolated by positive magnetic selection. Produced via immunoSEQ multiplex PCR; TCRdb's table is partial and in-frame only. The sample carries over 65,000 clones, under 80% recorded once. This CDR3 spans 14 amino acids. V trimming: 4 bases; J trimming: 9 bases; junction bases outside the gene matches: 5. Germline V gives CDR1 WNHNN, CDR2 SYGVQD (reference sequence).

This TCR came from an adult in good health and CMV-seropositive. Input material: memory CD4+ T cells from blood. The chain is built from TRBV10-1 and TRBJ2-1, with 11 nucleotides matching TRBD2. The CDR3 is CASSVVAGGGEQFF. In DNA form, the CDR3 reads TGCGCCAGCAGTGTTGTAGCGGGAGGGGGTGAGCAGTTCTTC.